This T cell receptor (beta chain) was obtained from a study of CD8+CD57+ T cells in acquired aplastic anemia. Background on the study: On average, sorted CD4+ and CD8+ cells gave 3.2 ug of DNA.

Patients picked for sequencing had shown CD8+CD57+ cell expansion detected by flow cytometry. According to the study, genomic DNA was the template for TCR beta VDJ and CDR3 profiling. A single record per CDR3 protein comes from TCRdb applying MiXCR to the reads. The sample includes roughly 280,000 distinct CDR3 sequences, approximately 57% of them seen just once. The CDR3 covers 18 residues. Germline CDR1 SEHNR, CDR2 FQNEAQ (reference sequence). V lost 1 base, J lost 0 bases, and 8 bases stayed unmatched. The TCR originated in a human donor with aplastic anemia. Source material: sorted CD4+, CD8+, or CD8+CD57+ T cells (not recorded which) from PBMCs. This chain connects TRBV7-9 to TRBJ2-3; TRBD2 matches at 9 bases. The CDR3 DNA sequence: TGTGCCAGCAGCTTAGAGGTACTAGCGGGCTCTAGCACAGATACGCAGTATTTT. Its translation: CASSLEVLAGSSTDTQYF.